The clone carrying this T cell receptor (beta chain) was seen a few times. Its antigen is as yet unknown. This specimen comes from a study of cytomegalovirus exposure and HLA in healthy donors. Study-wide results and limits: When analyzed later, the rates of TCR association showed variation by HLA locus, with DRB1 the most and HLA-C the fewest.

Looked up from germline, CDR1 is MNHEY and CDR2 is SVGAGI. CDR3 length: 11 amino acids. Trimming pared 2 bases from V and 9 bases from J, leaving 8 bases between. This PCR relied on a set of 60 Vbeta primers and 13 Jbeta primers. The assay was immunoSEQ multiplex PCR, and TCRdb's table has in-frame clones only and misses some. The sample carries 90,000 to 120,000 clones, 65% to 80% recorded once. The sequenced material came from PBMCs. The receptor's source is a male donor in good health and CMV-seronegative. The chain is built from TRBV6-5 and TRBJ2-7; D gene unclear. CDR3 sequence: CASSYRRRQYF. CDR3 nucleotide sequence: TGTGCCAGCAGTTACCGTCGGAGGCAGTACTTC.